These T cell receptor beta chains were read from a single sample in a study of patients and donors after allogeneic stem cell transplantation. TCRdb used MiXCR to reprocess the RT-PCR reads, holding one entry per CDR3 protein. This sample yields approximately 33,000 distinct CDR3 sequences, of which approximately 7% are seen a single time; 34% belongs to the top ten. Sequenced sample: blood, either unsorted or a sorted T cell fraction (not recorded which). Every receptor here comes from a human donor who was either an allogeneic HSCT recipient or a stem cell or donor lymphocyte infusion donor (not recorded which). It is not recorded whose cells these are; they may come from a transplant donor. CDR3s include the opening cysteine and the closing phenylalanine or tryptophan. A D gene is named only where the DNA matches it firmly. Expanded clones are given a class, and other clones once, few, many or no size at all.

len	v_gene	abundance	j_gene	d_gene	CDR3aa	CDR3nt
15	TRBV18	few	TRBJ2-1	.	CASSPPGLLYNEQFF	TGTGCCAGCTCACCTCCGGGACTTCTATACAATGAGCAGTTCTTC
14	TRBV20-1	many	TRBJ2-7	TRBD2	CSARDPSGSYEQYF	TGCAGTGCTAGAGATCCTAGCGGGAGTTATGAGCAGTACTTC
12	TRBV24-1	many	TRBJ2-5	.	CATSDPHRAQYF	TGTGCCACCAGTGACCCTCATCGGGCCCAGTACTTC
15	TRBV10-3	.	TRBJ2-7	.	CAISESWDAGNEQYF	TGTGCCATCAGTGAGTCATGGGACGCCGGCAACGAGCAGTACTTC
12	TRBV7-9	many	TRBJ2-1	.	CASRPGGNEQFF	TGTGCCAGCAGACCCGGGGGCAATGAGCAGTTCTTC
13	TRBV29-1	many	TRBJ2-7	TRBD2	CSALTSGSYEQYF	TGCAGCGCCCTGACTAGCGGGAGCTACGAGCAGTACTTC
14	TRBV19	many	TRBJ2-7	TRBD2	CASSIVAGGYEQYF	TGTGCCAGTAGTATAGTAGCGGGAGGCTACGAGCAGTACTTC
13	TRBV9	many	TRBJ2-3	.	CATNRGASDTQYF	TGTGCCACTAACCGGGGGGCTTCGGATACGCAGTATTTT
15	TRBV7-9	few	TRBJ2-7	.	CASSTPREAPYEQYF	TGTGCCAGCAGCACACCACGAGAGGCTCCCTACGAGCAGTACTTC
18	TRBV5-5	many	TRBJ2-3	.	CASSLGGTSRRGTDTQYF	TGTGCCAGCAGCTTAGGCGGGACATCGAGGAGAGGCACAGATACGCAGTATTTT
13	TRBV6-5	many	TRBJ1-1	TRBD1	CASSQDRGTEAFF	TGTGCCAGCAGCCAAGACAGGGGCACTGAAGCTTTCTTT
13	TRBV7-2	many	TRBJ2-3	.	CASSIAFTDTQYF	TGTGCCAGCAGCATAGCCTTCACAGATACGCAGTATTTT
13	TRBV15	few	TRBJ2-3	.	CATSRDLTDTQYF	TGTGCCACCAGCAGAGATCTGACAGATACGCAGTATTTT
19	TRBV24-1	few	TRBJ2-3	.	CATSESRQTHRPNTDTQYF	TGTGCCACCAGTGAAAGTCGCCAAACCCACCGCCCGAACACAGATACGCAGTATTTT
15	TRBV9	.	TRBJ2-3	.	CASSVGSSRSDTQYF	TGTGCCAGCAGCGTAGGGTCTAGCCGGTCAGATACGCAGTATTTT
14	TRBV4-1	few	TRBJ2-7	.	CASSQQRASYEQYF	TGCGCCAGCAGCCAACAAAGGGCCTCCTACGAGCAGTACTTC
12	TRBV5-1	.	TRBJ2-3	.	CASSTLSDTQYF	TGCGCCAGCAGCACCCTTTCAGATACGCAGTATTTT
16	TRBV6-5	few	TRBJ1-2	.	CASSYGPGQGLKGYTF	TGTGCCAGCAGTTACGGGCCCGGGCAGGGGTTGAAAGGCTACACCTTC
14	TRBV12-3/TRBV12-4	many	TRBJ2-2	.	CASSPQQVSGELFF	TGTGCCAGCAGTCCCCAACAGGTTTCGGGGGAGCTGTTTTTT
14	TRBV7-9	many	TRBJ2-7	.	CASSLGAAAREQYF	TGTGCCAGCAGCCTAGGGGCAGCAGCGCGAGAGCAGTACTTC
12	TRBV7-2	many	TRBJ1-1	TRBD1	CASSLNRGRAFF	TGTGCCAGCAGCTTAAACAGGGGGAGAGCTTTCTTT
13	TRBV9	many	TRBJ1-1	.	CASSAQGNTEAFF	TGTGCCAGCAGCGCACAGGGGAACACTGAAGCTTTCTTT
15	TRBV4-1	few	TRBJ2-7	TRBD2	CASSQDPSGTYEQYF	TGCGCCAGCAGCCAAGATCCAAGCGGGACCTACGAGCAGTACTTC
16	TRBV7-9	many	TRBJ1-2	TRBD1	CASRTLPGQGVFGYTF	TGTGCCAGCCGAACCCTTCCTGGACAGGGGGTATTTGGCTACACCTTC
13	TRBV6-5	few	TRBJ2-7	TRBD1	CAARGHSSYEQYF	TGTGCCGCCAGGGGGCACAGCTCCTACGAGCAGTACTTC
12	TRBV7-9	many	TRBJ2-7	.	CASQDNQREQYF	TGTGCCAGCCAAGACAATCAGAGAGAGCAGTACTTC
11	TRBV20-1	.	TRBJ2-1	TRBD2	CSRAGYNEQFF	TGCAGCAGAGCGGGGTACAATGAGCAGTTCTTC
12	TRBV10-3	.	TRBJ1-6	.	CAISEERGTLHF	TGTGCCATCAGTGAGGAGCGTGGCACCCTCCACTTT
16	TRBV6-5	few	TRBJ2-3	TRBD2	CASSYRSGSSTDTQYF	TGTGCCAGCAGTTACCGTAGCGGGAGTAGCACAGATACGCAGTATTTT
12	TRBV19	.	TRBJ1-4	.	CASPQLEEKLFF	TGTGCCAGTCCCCAGCTGGAGGAAAAACTGTTTTTT
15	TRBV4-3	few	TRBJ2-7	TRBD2	CASSQVLAGIYEQYF	TGCGCCAGCAGCCAAGTACTAGCGGGAATCTACGAGCAGTACTTC
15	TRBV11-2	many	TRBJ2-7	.	CASSFNTGPSYEQYF	TGTGCCAGCAGCTTCAATACCGGGCCCTCCTACGAGCAGTACTTC
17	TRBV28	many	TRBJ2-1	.	CASSLWGRRPSYNEQFF	TGTGCCAGCAGTTTATGGGGCCGGCGGCCCTCCTACAATGAGCAGTTCTTC
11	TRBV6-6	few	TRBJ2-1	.	CASSPLDEQFF	TGTGCCAGCAGCCCCTTAGATGAGCAGTTCTTC
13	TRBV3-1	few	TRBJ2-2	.	CASSAPPTGELFF	TGTGCCAGCAGCGCCCCCCCCACCGGGGAGCTGTTTTTT
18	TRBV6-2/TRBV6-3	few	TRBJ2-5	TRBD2	CASSQTLAGGTHWETQYF	TGTGCCAGCAGCCAAACTTTAGCGGGAGGCACGCACTGGGAGACCCAGTACTTC
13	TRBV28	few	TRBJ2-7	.	CASSPILGYEQYF	TGTGCCAGCAGTCCCATCTTGGGCTACGAGCAGTACTTC
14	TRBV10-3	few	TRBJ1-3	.	CAIRTVLSGNTIYF	TGTGCCATTCGGACAGTCCTCTCTGGAAACACCATATATTTT
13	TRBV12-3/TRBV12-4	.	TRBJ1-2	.	CASSLDGGHGYTF	TGTGCCAGCAGTTTAGATGGGGGACATGGCTACACCTTC
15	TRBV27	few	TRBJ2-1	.	CASSFQGAGYNEQFF	TGTGCCAGCAGTTTTCAAGGGGCGGGCTACAATGAGCAGTTCTTC
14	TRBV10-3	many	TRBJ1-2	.	CAIGGGMIGYGYTF	TGTGCCATCGGTGGAGGGATGATTGGATATGGCTACACCTTC